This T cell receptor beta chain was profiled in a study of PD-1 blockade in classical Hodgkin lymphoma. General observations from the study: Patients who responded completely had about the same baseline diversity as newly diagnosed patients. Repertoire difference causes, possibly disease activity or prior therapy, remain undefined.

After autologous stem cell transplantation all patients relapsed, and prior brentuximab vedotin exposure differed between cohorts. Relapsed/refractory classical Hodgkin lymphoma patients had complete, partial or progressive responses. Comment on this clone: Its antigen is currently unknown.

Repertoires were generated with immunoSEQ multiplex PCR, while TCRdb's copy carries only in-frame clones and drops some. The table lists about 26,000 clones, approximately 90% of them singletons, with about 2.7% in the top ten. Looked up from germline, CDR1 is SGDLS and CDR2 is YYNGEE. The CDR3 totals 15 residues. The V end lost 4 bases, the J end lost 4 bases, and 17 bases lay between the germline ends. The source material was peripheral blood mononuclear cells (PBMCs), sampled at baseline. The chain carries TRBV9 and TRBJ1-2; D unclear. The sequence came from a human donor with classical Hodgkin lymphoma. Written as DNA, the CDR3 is TGTGCCAGCAGCCCTAGCGTGGCAGGCCTCTATGGCTACACCTTC. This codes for CASSPSVAGLYGYTF.